The present entry profiles one TCR beta chain with its context. V was cut by 5 bases and J by 5 bases, with 18 bases left in between. CDR3 length equals 16 residues. Per germline, CDR1 MNHEY and CDR2 SVGAGI. This specimen comes from a study of T cell repertoires in aging, cancer and after chemotherapy. Study overall: About 9 million TCR reads made up the full dataset.

A mixed TRB-A/B primer pool amplified rearranged TRB by multiplex touch-down PCR. TCRdb reprocessed the multiplex PCR reads via MiXCR and lists one record per CDR3 protein. The sample yields approximately 12,000 distinct CDR3 sequences, more than 25% seen once. TCR beta rearrangements were amplified from peripheral blood genomic DNA. The TCR originated in a human donor in good health. The V and J genes are TRBV6-5 and TRBJ2-2; tentatively, D is TRBD2 (7 bases). Sequenced material: blood. CDR3 coding DNA: TGTGCCAGCAGTGAAGGGGGGGACGTAATTACCGGGGAGCTGTTTTTT. Residues: CASSEGGDVITGELFF.